Described below is a single T cell receptor beta chain sequence and its context. The antigen remains undetermined. Via MiXCR, TCRdb re-called the 5' RACE reads, giving one row per CDR3 protein. This sample carries roughly 670,000 distinct CDR3 sequences, 15% to 20% of them seen once, and the ten largest clones take about 20%. This sample was included in a study of CD8 T cells in ankylosing spondylitis. The study's findings and limits: A TCR beta motif made of several highly homologous variants seemed typical of ankylosing spondylitis blood.

The CDR3 extends over 15 amino acids. Looked up from germline, CDR1 is SGHRS and CDR2 is YFSETQ. V was clipped by 4 bases and J by 4 bases, with 14 bases between them. The receptor was derived from a male donor with ankylosing spondylitis. Sequenced input: blood, either unsorted or a sorted T cell fraction (not recorded which). The V gene is TRBV5-1, the J gene TRBJ1-4; weak D call: TRBD1 (6 bases). The CDR3 nucleotides read TGCGCCAGCAGCATAACAGGGACCTATAATGAAAAACTGTTTTTT. Translating gives CASSITGTYNEKLFF. The full variable domain, in which reference TRBV5-1 and TRBJ1-4 provide the parts outside the CDR3, is KAGVTQTPRYLIKTRGQQVTLSCSPISGHRSVSWYQQTPGQGLQFLFEYFSETQRNKGNFPGRFSGRQFSNSRSEMNVSTLELGDSALYLCASSITGTYNEKLFFGSGTQLSVL.